Listed below are T cell receptor beta chains from one sample, sequenced in a study of Ad26.COV2.S vaccination and SARS-CoV-2 variants. Measured with immunoSEQ multiplex PCR; TCRdb has only the in-frame clones, and not every one. The sample comprises about 350,000 clones, 80% to 90% of which are singletons, and around 10% rests with the top ten. Here the sequenced sample was peripheral blood, taken in a trial of Ad26.COV2.S vaccine versus placebo. The receptor source for this set is a person aged 18 to 65 who received the Ad26.COV2.S COVID-19 vaccine or a placebo. Each CDR3 is given with its conserved first and last residue.

v_call,cdr3_aa
TRBV5-6,CASSRITKGLVEPEQFF
TRBV27,CASRSWQGSYNEQFF
TRBV7-3,CASSLLGRTNNEQFF
TRBV21-1,CARLAGAYNEQFF
TRBV28,CASSLGEIGNTIYF
TRBV2,CASSDPSNYGYTF
TRBV4-1,CASSQAGSIYEQYF
TRBV19,CASSMWSRSNTEAFF
TRBV19,CASSHKAVFAYNEQFF
TRBV5-4,CASSLGRGSYEQYF
TRBV9,CASSALDSLTVNEQYF
TRBV5-5,CASSFWSGGHTNEKLFF
TRBV7-2,CASSLLNSNQPQHF
TRBV2,CASSEVPGTGGAFF
TRBV6-4,CASSDSTTADIYNSPLHF
TRBV6-1,CASSEGGGNTGELFF
TRBV5-1,CASSLTGGADEKLFF
TRBV6-2/TRBV6-3,CASTPSGRYEQYF
TRBV28,CASSGTTDRGLF
TRBV5-4,CASSLSGQGVDEKLFF
TRBV5-6,CASSGSPDTQYF
TRBV11-2,CASSLKGAHEQFF
TRBV6-2/TRBV6-3,CASSYSVTPNYGYTF
TRBV5-1,CASSAQGFDTEAFF
TRBV20-1,CSGSRSTGDEKLFF
TRBV10-3,CAISEGGIEEKLFF
TRBV6-5,CASSYWQNEKLFF
TRBV19,CASSSNSGNEQFF
TRBV4-1,CASSQPGQGSYEQYF
TRBV7-7,CASSFNRGAGETQYF
TRBV7-3,CASSSGTEAFF
TRBV19,CASRERSNYGYTF
TRBV4-1,CASSQRGGRRLNTDTQYF
TRBV7-8,CASSPTLPQAGGTDTQYF
TRBV7-9,CASSLDGPYGYTF
TRBV28,CASTLVRDGPYGYTF
TRBV2,CASRTRDSRPEAFF